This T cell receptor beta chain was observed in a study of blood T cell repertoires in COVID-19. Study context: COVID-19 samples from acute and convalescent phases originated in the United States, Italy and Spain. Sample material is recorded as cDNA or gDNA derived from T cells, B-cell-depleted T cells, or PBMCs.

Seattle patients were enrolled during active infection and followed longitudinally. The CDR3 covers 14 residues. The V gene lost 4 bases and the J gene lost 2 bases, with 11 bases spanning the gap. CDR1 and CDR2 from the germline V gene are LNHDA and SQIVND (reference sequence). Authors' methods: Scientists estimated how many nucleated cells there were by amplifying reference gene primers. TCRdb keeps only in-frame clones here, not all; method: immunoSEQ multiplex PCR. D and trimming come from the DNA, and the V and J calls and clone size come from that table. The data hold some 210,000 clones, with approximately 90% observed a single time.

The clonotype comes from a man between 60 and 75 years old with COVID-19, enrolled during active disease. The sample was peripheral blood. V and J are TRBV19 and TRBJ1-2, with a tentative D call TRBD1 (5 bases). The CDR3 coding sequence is TGTGCCAGTAGTAGACAGTACCCGAACTATGGCTACACCTTC. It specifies CASSRQYPNYGYTF. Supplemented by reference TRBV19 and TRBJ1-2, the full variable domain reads DGGITQSPKYLFRKEGQNVTLSCEQNLNHDAMYWYRQDPGQGLRLIYYSQIVNDFQKGDIAEGYSVSREKKESFPLTVTSAQKNPTAFYLCASSRQYPNYGYTFGSGTRLTVV.